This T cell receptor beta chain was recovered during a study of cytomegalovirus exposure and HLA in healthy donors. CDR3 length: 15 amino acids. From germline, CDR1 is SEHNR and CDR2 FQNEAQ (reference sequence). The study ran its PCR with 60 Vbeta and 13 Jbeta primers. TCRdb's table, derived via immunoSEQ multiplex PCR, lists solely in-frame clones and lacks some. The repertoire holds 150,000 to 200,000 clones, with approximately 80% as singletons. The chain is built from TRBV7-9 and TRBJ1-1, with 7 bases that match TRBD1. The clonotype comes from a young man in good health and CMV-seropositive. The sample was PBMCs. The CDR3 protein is CSPGWTGPSGTEAFF. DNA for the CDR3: TGTTCGCCAGGCTGGACAGGCCCGAGCGGGACTGAAGCTTTCTTT.